This T cell receptor (beta chain) is from a study of vaccination and CD4 T cells after COVID-19 (dated 2022 in TCRdb). Describing the broader study: Every convalescent patient had a positive nasal swab PCR test for SARS-CoV-2, with mild disease in several patients and severe disease in one. In 9 to 11 COVID-19 convalescent patients and a few infection-naive healthy vaccine recipients, researchers compared the spike-specific CD4+ TCR repertoire from before mRNA vaccination with the repertoire from after. Control cultures used a CEFX viral epitope pool as positive control, an HIV-1 Nef peptide pool as negative control, or no peptide. Culture stimuli were overlapping spike peptide pools from SARS-CoV-2 and from the common cold coronaviruses HCoV-NL63, HCoV-OC43 and HCoV-229E. Post-vaccine blood samples were obtained a median of about 77 days after the second vaccine dose, with a range of about 14 to 241 days. Post-COVID blood samples were collected from convalescent patients a median of approximately 100 days after diagnosis, with a range of roughly 30 to 161 days. Two doses of either the Pfizer-BioNTech BNT162b2 vaccine (n=8) or the Moderna mRNA-1273 vaccine (n=2) were administered to participants. Six males and four females were included in the convalescent cohort, with two Hispanic individuals, seven Caucasians, two Asians and one multiracial person represented. Findings and caveats that apply to the study as a whole: Although the median number of SARS-CoV-2-reactive clonotypes went up from around 20 after infection to 35 to 40 after vaccination, the increase was not significant. Among the post-vaccine SARS-CoV-2-reactive clones in convalescent patients, a median approximately 86% showed up only after vaccination, which suggests vaccine-specific priming. Of the vaccine-specific clones in convalescent patients, 304 of 307, or nearly all, reacted only to SARS-CoV-2 spike and did not cross-react with common cold coronaviruses. Relatively few convalescent patients were included in the study, and early timepoints after natural infection were not analyzed.

What this sample's treatment or condition label stands for: approximately 11-day PBMC culture with coronavirus spike peptide pools or control peptides (ViraFEST assay). To expand antigen-specific T cells with peptide pools and then pick out the expanded clonotypes through TCR sequencing, the study relied on the ViraFEST assay. The convalescent patients' positive SARS-CoV-2 PCR tests were from March to December 2020, which was before the Alpha, Beta and Delta variants emerged in the United States. Each well held approximately 2 million PBMCs cultured in IMDM containing roughly 5% human AB serum and around 9.2 IU/ml IL-2, with 8.5 to 10 ug/ml peptide pools added. On days 3 and 7, half of the culture medium was replaced with fresh IL-2-containing medium. After nine to eleven days of culture, CD4+ T cells were isolated by negative selection with the EasySep CD4+ T cell isolation kit. Ficoll-Paque Plus gradient centrifugation was used to isolate PBMCs from whole blood, and the isolated PBMCs were then either used fresh or cryopreserved at -140C. Triplicate wells were generally used for each culture condition.

Counted from cysteine to phenylalanine, this CDR3 has 14 amino acids. The sequence is cut down to CDR3 DNA, 42 bases in frame from base 1. V is shortened by 7 bases, J by 0 bases, and the region joining them spans 13 bases. Taken from the germline V gene (reference sequence), the CDR1 and CDR2 loops are WNHNN and SYGVQD. Library prep was done by PCR. DNA from cultured CD4+ T cells was subjected to TCR sequencing with the Oncomine TCR Beta short-read assay at the Johns Hopkins FTIC core. The QIAamp micro DNA kit was used to extract genomic DNA from the cultured CD4+ T cells. Oncomine TCR Beta libraries made from cultured CD4+ T cells were pooled using unique dual indexes and sequenced on an Illumina iSeq 100. Per the source publication's procedure: Non-productive sequences were filtered out, and CDR3s that did not start with C, did not end with F or W, or were shorter than 7 amino acids were discarded. Antigen-specific clonotypes were identified using the MANAFEST web application through comparison of peptide-stimulated wells with reference and other culture wells. To be called positive, a clone needed an FDR below 0.05, an odds ratio above 5, and a productive frequency above 0.1% in at least two of three replicate wells. A clonotype counted as cross-reactive if it showed significant expansion both in the SARS-CoV-2 spike wells and in at least one common cold coronavirus spike condition. Using R version 3.6.1, CDR3 homology was evaluated through Levenshtein distances (stringdist) along with unrooted phylogenetic trees (ape). TCRdb reanalyzed the raw reads on its own, using fastp at Q25 for trimming and MiXCR for clone calling, and kept in-frame beta chains. Each entry merges the rows of one CDR3 protein and shows their most common DNA and genes. None of the V and J calls come from the authors' own analysis; TCRdb made them. The sample yields some 18,000 distinct CDR3 sequences; around 46% were counted once. Approximately 7% of the sample goes to the ten largest clones.

This clonotype was observed a handful of times. Its antigen is unknown. No much larger clone is present one base from it, and per-base qualities are unavailable. Here the sequenced sample was CD4+ T cells from blood, cultured in vitro, taken after SARS-CoV-2 vaccination. The sequence came from a human donor who had recovered from COVID-19. The chain was built from TRBV10-1 and TRBJ2-7, with the identity of the D gene unclear. DNA sequence: TGCGCCAGCATTCCTACACAGAGCTCCTACGAGCAGTACTTC. Translation gives CASIPTQSSYEQYF.